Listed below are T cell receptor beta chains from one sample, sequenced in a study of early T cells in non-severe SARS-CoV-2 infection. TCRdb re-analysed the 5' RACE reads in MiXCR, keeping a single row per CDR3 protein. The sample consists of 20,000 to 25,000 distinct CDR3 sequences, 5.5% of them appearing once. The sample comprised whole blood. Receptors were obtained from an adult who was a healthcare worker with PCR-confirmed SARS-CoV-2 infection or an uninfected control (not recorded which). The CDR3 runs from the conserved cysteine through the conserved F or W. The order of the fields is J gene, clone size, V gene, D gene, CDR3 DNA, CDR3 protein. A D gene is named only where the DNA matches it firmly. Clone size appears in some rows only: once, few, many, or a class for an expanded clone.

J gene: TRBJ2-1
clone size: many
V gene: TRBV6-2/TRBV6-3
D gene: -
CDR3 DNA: TGTGCCAGCAGTTACCTCCAGGCGGGGACCAATGAGCAGTTCTTC
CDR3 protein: CASSYLQAGTNEQFF

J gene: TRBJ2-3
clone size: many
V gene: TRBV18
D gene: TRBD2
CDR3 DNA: TGTGCCAGCTCACCATGGACTAGCGGGGAGAAAGATACGCAGTATTTT
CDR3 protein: CASSPWTSGEKDTQYF

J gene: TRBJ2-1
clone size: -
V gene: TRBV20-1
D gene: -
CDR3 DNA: TGCAGTGCCGCAAGGCCGGGGGGCGCGGGGTTCTTC
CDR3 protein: CSAARPGGAGFF

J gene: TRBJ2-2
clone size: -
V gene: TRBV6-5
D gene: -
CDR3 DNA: TGTGCCAGCAGTTACTCAGGCCACAGGGGGGGTGGTGAGCTGTTTTTT
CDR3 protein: CASSYSGHRGGGELFF

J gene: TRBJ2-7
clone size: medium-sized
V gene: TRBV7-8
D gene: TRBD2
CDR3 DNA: TGTGCCAGCAGCCGACTAGCGGGGTCATCCTACGAGCAGTACTTC
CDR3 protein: CASSRLAGSSYEQYF

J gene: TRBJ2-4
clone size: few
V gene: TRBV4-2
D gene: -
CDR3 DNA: TGTGCCAGCAGCCAAGTAGGAGCAACAGGGGCCAAAAACATTCAGTACTTC
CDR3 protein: CASSQVGATGAKNIQYF

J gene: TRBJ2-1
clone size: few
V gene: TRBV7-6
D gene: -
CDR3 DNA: TGTGCCAGCAGCTTAGCATGGGGTACGGATGAGCAGTTCTTC
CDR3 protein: CASSLAWGTDEQFF

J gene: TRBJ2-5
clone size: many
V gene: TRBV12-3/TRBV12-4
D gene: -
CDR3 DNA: TGTGCCAGCAGTTTAAGGGGTACGAAAGAGACCCAGTACTTC
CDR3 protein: CASSLRGTKETQYF

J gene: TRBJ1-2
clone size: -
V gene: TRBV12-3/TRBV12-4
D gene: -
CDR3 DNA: TGTGCCAGCAGTTTTGAGGTATCCCTCGATGGCTACACCTTC
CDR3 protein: CASSFEVSLDGYTF

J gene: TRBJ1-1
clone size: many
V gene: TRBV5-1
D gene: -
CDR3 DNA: TGCGCCAGCAGCATAGGGGTGAACACTGAAGCTTTCTTT
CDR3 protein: CASSIGVNTEAFF